The next 10 T cell receptor beta chains were all read from a single sample in a study of T cell responses to AZD1222 COVID-19 vaccine. Using immunoSEQ multiplex PCR, the repertoire was profiled, and TCRdb retains in-frame clones only, with some absent. The sample has 150,000 or so clones, roughly 94% seen once. Sequenced here: peripheral blood, sampled 28 days after the second AZD1222 dose. These receptors all come from an adult who received the AZD1222 COVID-19 vaccine.

The chain links TRBV30 to TRBJ2-5; 9 bases line up with TRBD1. From germline, CDR1 is GTSNPN and CDR2 SVGIG (reference sequence). V shed 0 bases and J 6 bases; nucleotides not matched to a gene: 5. The CDR3 is 14 residues long. The CDR3 region has the DNA TGTGCCTGGAGTGTAACAGGGGGCATAAAGACCCAGTACTTC. Translating gives CAWSVTGGIKTQYF.

This clone was seen a single time. The V call is TRBV30, the J call TRBJ2-1, with 10 bases matching TRBD2. The CDR3 is 16 amino acids. Germline V gene lookup returns CDR1 GTSNPN and CDR2 SVGIG (reference sequence). J gave up 7 bases and V 2 bases, and 11 bases lay outside the gene matches. Written as DNA, the CDR3 is TGTGCCTGGAGTCCGAGGGCTAGCGGGAGCCGTAATGAGCAGTTCTTC. It is translated as CAWSPRASGSRNEQFF.

V and J are TRBV18 and TRBJ2-7; 9 nucleotides match TRBD2. The germline V gene encodes CDR1 KGHSH and CDR2 LQKENI. V shed 5 bases, J shed 4 bases, and the junction held 12 bases outside the gene matches. The CDR3 is made up of 16 amino acids. The CDR3 region has the DNA TGTGCCAGCTCAACGACTCAGGGCGGGAGGGGTTACGAGCAGTACTTC. As protein: CASSTTQGGRGYEQYF.

The genes are TRBV30 and TRBJ2-1, with 8 bases that match TRBD1. CDR3 length: 17 amino acids. Unmatched junction bases numbered 21, after V lost 6 bases and J lost 8 bases. CDR1 and CDR2 (germline): GTSNPN, SVGIG (reference sequence). The chain's CDR3 is CACLKFRGLIFSDEQFF. The CDR3 DNA follows: TGTGCCTGCCTAAAGTTCAGGGGGCTTATTTTTTCGGATGAGCAGTTCTTC.

The chain joins TRBV28 to TRBJ1-2; TRBD1 matches at 11 bases. Germline V gives CDR1 MDHEN, CDR2 SYDVKM. This CDR3 has 13 amino acids. The junction had 12 bases not matched to a gene; V was cut back by 8 bases and J by 13 bases. In DNA, the CDR3 is TGTGCCAGCGGGACGCCGGGACAGGGGGTATTCACCTTC. Translated: CASGTPGQGVFTF.

The rearrangement links TRBV11-3 to TRBJ2-2; the D gene is possibly TRBD2 (6 bases). In germline, CDR1 is SGHNT, CDR2 YENEEA. The CDR3 runs 19 residues. Trimming stripped 2 bases from V and 1 base from J, with 20 bases between. CDR3: CASSLSPWTGEKNTGELFF. Here the CDR3 DNA reads TGTGCCAGCAGCTTATCCCCCTGGACGGGAGAAAAGAACACCGGGGAGCTGTTTTTT.

The genes are TRBV5-1 and TRBJ2-2; D is undetermined. There are 15 residues in the CDR3. Germline assignment: CDR1 SGHRS and CDR2 YFSETQ. V dropped 0 bases and J dropped 1 base, with 7 bases sitting between them. Written as DNA, the CDR3 is TGCGCCAGCAGCTTGGATGTGGGGAACACCGGGGAGCTGTTTTTT. This encodes CASSLDVGNTGELFF. Based on the CDR3 plus reference TRBV5-1 and TRBJ2-2, the full variable domain is KAGVTQTPRYLIKTRGQQVTLSCSPISGHRSVSWYQQTPGQGLQFLFEYFSETQRNKGNFPGRFSGRQFSNSRSEMNVSTLELGDSALYLCASSLDVGNTGELFFGEGSRLTVL.

This clone appeared once. This sequence joins TRBV28 and TRBJ1-2; 7 bases match TRBD1. This CDR3 comprises 13 residues. The germline CDR1 and CDR2 sequences are MDHEN and SYDVKM. V dropped 2 bases and J dropped 5; count of bases not matched to a gene: 2. The DNA of the CDR3 is TGTGCCAGCAGTTTAGCCAGGGGGTATGGCTACACCTTC. This gives the protein CASSLARGYGYTF.

The genes are TRBV4-1 and TRBJ2-1; no definite D call. Trimming took off 1 base at V and 5 bases at J, with 12 bases between the two ends. CDR1 is MGHRA and CDR2 is YSYEKL in the germline V gene. The CDR3 totals 15 residues. CDR3 coding DNA: TGCGCCAGCAGCCAAGTCATTGCGGCCCACAATGAGCAGTTCTTC. It is translated as CASSQVIAAHNEQFF.

This clone has a handful of counts. The V and J genes are TRBV2 and TRBJ1-5; D is possibly TRBD1 (6 bases). The V gene lost 6 bases and the J gene lost 3 bases, with 12 bases spanning the gap. This CDR3 is 14 amino acids long. Germline loops: CDR1 SNHLY, CDR2 FYNNEI. The CDR3 is CASRGDTYNQPQHF. CDR3 sequence (DNA): TGTGCCAGCAGGGGGGACACCTACAATCAGCCCCAGCATTTT.